Below, one T cell receptor (beta chain) is given with its context. Its antigen is currently unknown. Trimming at V came to 4 bases and at J to 2 bases, leaving 7 bases not matched to a gene. Per the germline V gene, CDR1 is SGHNT and CDR2 is YYREEE (reference sequence). This CDR3 is built from 15 residues. TCRdb's copy holds only in-frame clones and misses some; the assay was immunoSEQ multiplex PCR. This sample yields tens of thousands of clones, of which roughly 87% are seen a single time; 15% belongs to the top ten. This sample was taken from a study of T cells in localized non-small cell lung cancer. Study-level points and caveats: Researchers found a median around 50 of the top 100 tumor clones in adjacent lung. A higher density of T cells in blood coincided with extended overall survival.

Sequences were derived from peripheral blood, sampled before any cancer treatment. This TCR derives from a man aged 40 to 69 with stage I squamous cell lung carcinoma. The J gene is TRBJ2-7, the V gene TRBV5-4; 9 bases map to TRBD2. The CDR3 is CASSPSAGGAYEQYF. CDR3 nucleotide sequence: TGTGCCAGCAGCCCATCAGCGGGGGGAGCCTACGAGCAGTACTTC.